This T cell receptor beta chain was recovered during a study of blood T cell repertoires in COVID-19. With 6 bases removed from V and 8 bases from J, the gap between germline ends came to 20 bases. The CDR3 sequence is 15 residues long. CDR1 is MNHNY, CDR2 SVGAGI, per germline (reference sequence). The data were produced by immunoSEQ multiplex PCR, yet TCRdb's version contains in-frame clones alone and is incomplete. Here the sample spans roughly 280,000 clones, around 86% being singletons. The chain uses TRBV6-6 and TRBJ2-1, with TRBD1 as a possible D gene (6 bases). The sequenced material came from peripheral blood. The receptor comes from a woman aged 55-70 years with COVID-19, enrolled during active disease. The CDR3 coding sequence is TGTGCCAGCAGCCCCGGGACAAGGGGCATCCATGAGCAGTTCTTC. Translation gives CASSPGTRGIHEQFF.